This T cell receptor (beta chain) originates from a study of tumor-infiltrating lymphocytes in primary liver carcinoma. About the research overall: Samples yielded about 3.5 to 7.5 million productive TCRbeta reads, similar across tissue types.

The investigators made TCR beta cDNA from roughly 460 ng total RNA, using a constant-region primer. Investigators got TCR beta libraries out of three nested multiplex PCR rounds, done with slightly modified ARM-PCR. Amplification in the first two PCR rounds was performed using TRBV1-TRBV30 forward primers and a C-beta reverse primer for approximately 10 cycles each. In TCRdb, the multiplex PCR reads were re-called with MiXCR into one record per CDR3 protein. The table shows about 180,000 distinct CDR3 sequences, with 60% occurring only once. Study-wide findings and caveats: Tumor tissue displayed a significantly greater top-250-clone fraction than blood (p = 0.039).

CDR3 length: 12 amino acids. V lost 10 bases, J lost 6 bases, and 4 bases stayed unmatched. Per germline, CDR1 ENHRY and CDR2 SYGVKD. RNA isolated from unsorted whole blood supplied the blood RNA, with germline DNA also extracted. Patients in the cohort were treatment-naive and living with chronic HBV infection. This clonotype was found a few times. What it binds is unknown. The chain carries TRBV10-3 and TRBJ2-1; 9 bases line up with TRBD1. The material sequenced was peripheral blood. This TCR was recovered from a man between 40 and 49 years old with primary liver carcinoma and hepatitis B virus infection. CDR3 protein: CANGQGRNEQFF. CDR3 bases: TGTGCCAACGGACAGGGGCGCAATGAGCAGTTCTTC.